This T cell receptor (beta chain) was observed in a study of T cells in Graves' hyperthyroidism and ophthalmopathy. General study points: Within blood appeared most thyroid clonotypes that had expanded above 0.001.

The germline CDR1 and CDR2 sequences are SGHRS and YFSETQ. This CDR3 comprises 15 residues. The V gene lost 4 bases and the J gene lost 2 bases, with 15 bases spanning the gap. Notes on this clonotype: Its target is unknown. A much larger clone sits a single nucleotide away, making a read error possible.

Amplification yielded TCR beta CDR3 regions, with RNA transcripts as the source. First-round RT-PCR with HTBI primers amplified the TCR CDR3 region. TCRdb re-called the multiplex PCR reads with MiXCR, one entry per CDR3 protein. The table has 300,000 or so distinct CDR3 sequences, roughly a fifth seen once. This TCR derives from a woman between 45 and 65 years old with Graves' hyperthyroidism. The sample taken for sequencing was blood. This rearrangement joins TRBV5-1 to TRBJ1-1; D unresolved. The CDR3 reads CASSAGEAYNTEAFF. Here the CDR3 DNA reads TGCGCCAGCAGCGCCGGTGAGGCATATAACACTGAAGCTTTCTTT.